A selection of T cell receptor beta chains follows, all from one sample in a study of blood T cell repertoires in COVID-19. The method was immunoSEQ multiplex PCR; TCRdb's version includes in-frame clones alone and lacks a portion of them. The sample yields over 70,000 clones, 75% to 85% seen once. Material for sequencing was peripheral blood. The receptors derive from a woman of 80 years or more with acute or convalescent COVID-19. CDR3s include the opening cysteine and the closing phenylalanine or tryptophan. Each record gives: J gene, D gene, V gene, clone size, CDR3 DNA, CDR3 protein. The D gene is left open where the match is weak. A clone size is listed for some rows: how often the clone was seen (once, few, many), or a class if it is expanded.

TRBJ2-7 TRBD1 TRBV23-1 once TGCGCCAGCAGTCAACTGGGGACAGGGTGGATCTACGAGCAGTACTTC CASSQLGTGWIYEQYF
TRBJ2-5 TRBD2 TRBV6-4 . TGTGCCAGCAGTCTAGCGGGAGGGCCCCAAGAGACCCAGTACTTC CASSLAGGPQETQYF
TRBJ2-7 TRBD1 TRBV7-9 few TGTGCCAGCAGCCGACAGGGGACAACCTACGAGCAGTACTTC CASSRQGTTYEQYF
TRBJ1-2 . TRBV6-5 . TGTGCCAGCAGTACCCAAGCGGGACGGCGCGATGGCTACACCTTC CASSTQAGRRDGYTF
TRBJ2-5 TRBD2 TRBV3-1/TRBV3-2 . TGTGCCAGCAGCCCCACCCGGACTAGTCAAGAGACCCAGTACTTC CASSPTRTSQETQYF
TRBJ1-2 TRBD1 TRBV18 . TGTGCCAGCTCACCCCTAGGACAGGGGGCGAAAGGCTACACCTTC CASSPLGQGAKGYTF
TRBJ1-1 TRBD1 TRBV25-1 few TGTGCCAGCAGTAAACAGGGGGGGGTCACTGAAGCTTTCTTT CASSKQGGVTEAFF
TRBJ1-2 . TRBV3-1/TRBV3-2 . TGTGCCAGCAGCCCTTCCGACAGAAACTATGGCTACACCTTC CASSPSDRNYGYTF
TRBJ2-2 TRBD2 TRBV5-4 . TGTGCCAGCAGCGTGGGGGCGGGAGGGCCTCGAAACACCGGGGAGCTGTTTTTT CASSVGAGGPRNTGELFF
TRBJ2-3 . TRBV5-3 . TGTGCCAGAAGCCTCGGGAGACTAGAGAACTGCACAGATACGCAGTATTTT CARSLGRLENCTDTQYF
TRBJ1-1 TRBD1 TRBV18 . TGTGCCAGCTCACCAACAGGGGGCGACTCTGAAGCTTTCTTT CASSPTGGDSEAFF
TRBJ2-1 TRBD1 TRBV2 . TGTGCCAGCAGGGAGGACAGGTTGTACAATGAGCAGTTCTTC CASREDRLYNEQFF
TRBJ2-7 TRBD2 TRBV29-1 . TGCAGCGTTGCGACTAGCGGGATGTACGAGCAGTACTTC CSVATSGMYEQYF
TRBJ2-3 . TRBV3-1/TRBV3-2 . TGTGCCAGCAGCCAAGATCTGAGCCTAGTGAATGCAGATACGCAGTATTTT CASSQDLSLVNADTQYF
TRBJ2-7 TRBD2 TRBV5-4 medium-sized TGTGCCAGCAGCTTGCTCACTAGCGGGAGAACCTACGAGCAGTACTTC CASSLLTSGRTYEQYF
TRBJ2-1 . TRBV5-1 . TGCGCCAGCAGCTTGGTTAAGAGCTCCTACAATGAGCAGTTCTTC CASSLVKSSYNEQFF
TRBJ1-2 . TRBV5-1 few TGCGCCAGCAGCCCCGAAGGGAGGTATGGCTACACCTTC CASSPEGRYGYTF
TRBJ2-7 TRBD1 TRBV5-1 . TGCGCCAGCAGCTTGGGGACAGGGACTGGGTACGAGCAGTACTTC CASSLGTGTGYEQYF
TRBJ2-1 TRBD2 TRBV18 . TGTGCCAGCTCAAACGGCGGACTAGTCGGGAAGAATGAGCAGTTCTTC CASSNGGLVGKNEQFF
TRBJ1-6 . TRBV27 . TGTGCCAGCAGTTTATTGGGGGCCGGTAATTCACCCCTCCACTTT CASSLLGAGNSPLHF
TRBJ2-1 TRBD1 TRBV24-1 . TGTGCCACCAGTGAGGGAGGCACAGGGGGGCAGTATGAGCAGTTCTTC CATSEGGTGGQYEQFF
TRBJ2-7 TRBD2 TRBV5-4 . TGTGCCAGCAGCTTGGACGGGGGGGGCTCCTACGAGCAGTACTTC CASSLDGGGSYEQYF
TRBJ1-3 TRBD1 TRBV7-2 . TGTGCCAGCAGCTCCGACAGGGGGCGTTCGGATACCATATATTTT CASSSDRGRSDTIYF
TRBJ2-1 TRBD2 TRBV7-8 . TGTGCCAGCAGTTCGGGACTAGCGGAATACAATGAGCAGTTCTTC CASSSGLAEYNEQFF
TRBJ2-7 TRBD2 TRBV2 . TGTGCCAGCAGGCATCGGGCGGGTAGCGGGATTACCTACGAGCAGTACTTC CASRHRAGSGITYEQYF
TRBJ1-1 . TRBV6-2/TRBV6-3 . TGTGCCAGCAGCCCACAGGGAAAGAACACTGAAGCTTTCTTT CASSPQGKNTEAFF
TRBJ2-2 TRBD1 TRBV10-2 . TGCGCCAGTATACCGGGACAGACGAACACCGGGGAGCTGTTTTTT CASIPGQTNTGELFF
TRBJ2-2 . TRBV29-1 . TGCAGCGTTGGAACAGGGAAAACCGGGGAGCTGTTTTTT CSVGTGKTGELFF
TRBJ2-7 TRBD1 TRBV13 . TGTGCCAGCAGGCCCAGGGGGCAGAGGTACGAGCAGTACTTC CASRPRGQRYEQYF
TRBJ1-2 TRBD1 TRBV27 . TGTGCCAGCAGTACGGACAGGGGTAATGGCTACACCTTC CASSTDRGNGYTF
TRBJ2-1 TRBD1 TRBV9 . TGTGCCAGCAGCGTAGCTGGGGGAACAGGGGTTAATGAGCAGTTCTTC CASSVAGGTGVNEQFF
TRBJ1-1 . TRBV2 . TGTGCCAGCACAAGGGACATGAACACTGAAGCTTTCTTT CASTRDMNTEAFF
TRBJ2-7 . TRBV2 . TGTGCCAGCAGTACCCCAGGGGACGGCTCTGAGCAGTACTTC CASSTPGDGSEQYF
TRBJ2-3 TRBD2 TRBV2 few TGTGCCAGCAGCGCCGCTTCACTAGCGGGGGGGCGAGATACGCAGTATTTT CASSAASLAGGRDTQYF
TRBJ2-1 TRBD1 TRBV6-5 . TGTGCCAGCAGTCCGACAGGGCTACAGAATGAGCAGTTCTTC CASSPTGLQNEQFF
TRBJ1-2 TRBD1 TRBV29-1 . TGCAGCGTCGGCTTAAGGACAGGGTTTGGCTACACCTTC CSVGLRTGFGYTF
TRBJ2-2 . TRBV10-1 . TGCGCCAGCAGTCGTGGGACTGTCGGGGAGCTGTTTTTT CASSRGTVGELFF
TRBJ2-3 TRBD2 TRBV5-1 . TGCGCCAGCAGCCGGGGGGGCTCGACAGATACGCAGTATTTT CASSRGGSTDTQYF
TRBJ2-1 TRBD1 TRBV5-4 . TGTGCCAGCAGCGCCCAGACAGGGGTATACAATGAGCAGTTCTTC CASSAQTGVYNEQFF
TRBJ1-5 . TRBV30 . TGTGCCTGGAGTGTACGAGGGTTGGGCAATCAGCCCCAGCATTTT CAWSVRGLGNQPQHF
TRBJ2-1 TRBD2 TRBV10-1 . TGCGCCAGCAGTGCCTGGACTAGCGGGGGGAATGAGCAGTTCTTC CASSAWTSGGNEQFF
TRBJ2-2 TRBD2 TRBV30 once TGTGCCTGGATGGGACTAGCGGGTTCAAACACCGGGGAGCTGTTTTTT CAWMGLAGSNTGELFF
TRBJ2-5 TRBD1 TRBV3-1/TRBV3-2 . TGTGCCAGCAGCAGGGACAGGGAAGAGACCCAGTACTTC CASSRDREETQYF
TRBJ2-3 TRBD1 TRBV18 . TGTGCCAGCTCACCGGGACAGGGCTTCACAGATACGCAGTATTTT CASSPGQGFTDTQYF
TRBJ1-2 . TRBV9 few TGTGCCAGCAGCCCACAGCCGGGGGGAGATGGCTACACCTTC CASSPQPGGDGYTF
TRBJ2-7 . TRBV18 . TGTGCCAGCTCACCGAGCTCCTACGAGCAGTACTTC CASSPSSYEQYF